One T cell receptor (beta chain) is described in this entry. Its antigen remains unidentified. Relative to the germline gene, one junction end is altered; a read error may explain this. These data belong to a study of Graves' ophthalmopathy and Graves' hyperthyroidism (dated by TCRdb to between 2018 and 2020). With respect to the entire study: Hyperthyroidism was considered stable if no progression to ophthalmopathy occurred within 18 months of follow-up. The study used TCR beta repertoire signatures to distinguish Graves' ophthalmopathy from Graves' hyperthyroidism and to predict progression to ophthalmopathy. In total, around 140 blood samples were TCR-sequenced: 43 ophthalmopathy, over 70 hyperthyroidism and some 17 hyperthyroidism-to-ophthalmopathy patients. A discovery set of 100 patients (around 45 ophthalmopathy, 57 stable hyperthyroidism) was enrolled to explore V-J signatures distinguishing ophthalmopathy from hyperthyroidism. For independent validation, a separate cohort was made up of about 18 hyperthyroidism patients plus 17 patients who later progressed from hyperthyroidism to ophthalmopathy. In several hyperthyroidism patients, the T-cell repertoire of thyroid tissue was compared with the T-cell repertoire of blood. After sampling, hyperthyroidism patients received methimazole starting at 30 mg daily, and ophthalmopathy patients received high-dose intravenous methylprednisolone. Overall study outcomes, separate from this receptor: No statistical method was used to predetermine the sample size, and group allocation was not hidden from the investigators. The 13-signature model separated ophthalmopathy from stable hyperthyroidism with 87.88% sensitivity and almost 84% specificity in cross-validation, and 80%/75% in the test set. Most expanded thyroid clonotypes with frequency above 0.001 were also detected in blood, suggesting blood repertoires may reflect the thyroid immune response. In validation, the model predicted ophthalmopathy progression with about 64% sensitivity and approximately 72% specificity; about a dozen predicted patients were CT-confirmed with GO in a median of approximately 6.5 months.

The hyperthyroidism patients were 18 to 65 years old and newly diagnosed, with a disease duration of less than 2 months. Patients were excluded if they had other autoimmune diseases, uncontrolled infections, pregnancy or lactation. Diagnosis relied on clinical symptoms, serum thyroxine, TRAb, thyroid ultrasound and orbital computed tomography. Total RNA was extracted with Trizol reagent and quality-checked on an Agilent 2100 Bioanalyzer. For repertoire sequencing, TCR beta CDR3 regions were amplified from RNA transcripts. The first round of RT-PCR was done with HTBI primers and the Qiagen OneStep RT-PCR kit, and was followed by a second round of multiplex PCR, then size selection and purification. Libraries were sequenced paired-end with 100 bp reads on an Illumina HiSeq2000. As for the authors' bioinformatics: SOAPnuke was used to process the reads, removing any read that contained adapters or uncalled bases, had a mean Phred below 15, or lacked an exact match to the constant primer or identifier. COPE v1.2.5 was used to merge the high-quality paired reads. Clonotypes were defined as unique nucleotide sequences and were aligned to IMGT TRB V, D and J references using MiTCR v1.1. The analysis was limited to V-J combinations with a frequency above 0.0001, which together covered more than 99% of repertoires. For each V-J combination, a TCR clonal expansion and chaos score was defined as F50 clonal expansion divided by the chaos observed in the TCRdist matrix. Welch's t-statistics and random forest were used to reduce features to some 13 V-J combinations, which were fed into a naive Bayes classifier. The Morisita-Horn index was used to measure how similar the thyroid and blood repertoires were. TCRdb reprocessed the public reads (quality trimming at Q25 with fastp, clone calling with MiXCR) and kept in-frame beta chains. Each entry merges the rows of one CDR3 protein and shows their most common DNA and genes. The V and J calls come from TCRdb's annotation, not from the publication. The sample records about 1.1 million distinct CDR3 sequences, approximately 35% of which are singletons. Around 10% of the sample goes to the ten largest clones.

Inclusive of the bounding cysteine and phenylalanine, the CDR3 is 14 residues long. The only DNA kept is the CDR3, 42 bases in frame from the first base. In the germline V gene, CDR1 corresponds to SGHRS and CDR2 to YFSETQ. This chain is built from TRBV5-1 and TRBJ2-5, and 8 junction bases match TRBD1. Material: peripheral blood or thyroid tissue (not recorded which). The TCR sequence derives from an adult man with Graves' hyperthyroidism. CDR3 region: CASSLTRGQEAQYF. In nucleotides, the sequence is TGCGCCAGCAGCTTAACCAGGGGGCAAGAGGCCCAGTACTTC.